The clone carrying this TCR beta chain was found a few times. Its antigen remains unknown. Trimming removed 2 bases from V and 2 bases from J, with 18 bases in between. Germline V gives CDR1 DFQATT, CDR2 SNEGSKA (reference sequence). The CDR3 has 17 amino acids. The sample originates from a study of regulatory T cells in long-lasting Graves disease. Study-wide points: Study was limited to peripheral blood, excluding thyroid tissue.

Stated time point: newly diagnosed GD, antithyroid drugs for less than 3 months. The TCR library was made from RNA extracted from PBMCs. In Xi'an, China, an endocrinology department was the source of patients. Library construction for TCR beta used iRepertoire HTBI primers and Arm-PCR of CDR3 regions. TCRdb re-called the multiplex PCR reads with MiXCR, one entry per CDR3 protein. The sample holds hundreds of thousands of distinct CDR3 sequences, roughly 15% seen once. The sample was also linked to a second study, of T cells in Graves' hyperthyroidism and ophthalmopathy. That work contributes: In making diagnoses, clinical symptoms, serum thyroxine and TRAb, thyroid ultrasound and orbital computed tomography were all used. From stable hyperthyroidism, ophthalmopathy was set apart by a 13 V-J model.

This receptor was obtained from a woman in her twenties or thirties with Graves disease. The chain joins TRBV20-1 to TRBJ2-2, with a weak D call TRBD2 (6 bases). Sequenced material: peripheral blood mononuclear cells (PBMCs), taken at new diagnosis, from a patient treated with antithyroid drugs. CDR3 loop: CSARRVGGGINTGELFF. DNA of the CDR3: TGCAGTGCTAGACGGGTGGGCGGCGGGATCAACACCGGGGAGCTGTTTTTT.